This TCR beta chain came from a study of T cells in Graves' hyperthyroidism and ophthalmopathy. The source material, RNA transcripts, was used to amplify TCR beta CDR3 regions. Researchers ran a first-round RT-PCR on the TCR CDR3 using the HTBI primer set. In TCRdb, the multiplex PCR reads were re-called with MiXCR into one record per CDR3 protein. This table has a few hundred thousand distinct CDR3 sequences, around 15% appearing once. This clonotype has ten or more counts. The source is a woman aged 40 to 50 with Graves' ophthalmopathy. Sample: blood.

CDR3 residues: CASSENMDGDEQYF. In nucleotides, the CDR3 is TGTGCCAGCAGTGAAAATATGGACGGAGACGAGCAGTACTTC. This chain joins TRBV2 and TRBJ2-7; unclear D gene. The V gene's germline CDR1 is SNHLY and CDR2 FYNNEI. Trimming removed 2 bases at V and 5 bases at J, with 13 bases between. The CDR3 runs to 14 residues.